This paragraph covers one TCR beta chain sequence. CDR3 size: 15 residues. In germline, CDR1 is SEHNR, CDR2 FQNEAQ (reference sequence). The V gene lost 5 bases and the J gene lost 2 bases, with 15 bases spanning the gap. This sample is drawn from a study of CD8 T cells in Susac syndrome. The RNA input was 0.5 to 1 ug, and it was reverse transcribed with random hexamers. TCRdb processed the immunoSEQ multiplex PCR reads anew with MiXCR; each CDR3 protein has one entry. The data hold about 150,000 distinct CDR3 sequences, with 92% observed a single time. The authors sequenced TCR beta from blood CD8+ and CD4+ T cells. Negative isolation was used for CD8+ and CD4+ T cells, and FACS enrichment was applied to TEMRA cells.

J is TRBJ1-1 and V is TRBV7-9; D may be TRBD1 (5 bases). This receptor was obtained from a human donor in good health. Sample: CD4+ T cells from PBMCs. Written as DNA, the CDR3 is TGTGCCAGCAGCGAAATGATGGGGGGAAACACTGAAGCTTTCTTT. It codes for CASSEMMGGNTEAFF. Combining the CDR3 with reference TRBV7-9 and TRBJ1-1 gives the whole variable domain DTGVSQNPRHKITKRGQNVTFRCDPISEHNRLYWYRQTLGQGPEFLTYFQNEAQLEKSRLLSDRFSAERPKGSFSTLEIQRTEQGDSAMYLCASSEMMGGNTEAFFGQGTRLTVV.